This is a list of T cell receptor beta chains from one sample in a study of T cell changes during pregnancy in multiple sclerosis. Sequenced by immunoSEQ multiplex PCR; TCRdb stores in-frame clones only, minus some. The table shows about 110,000 clones, with about nine tenths occurring only once. This specimen consisted of peripheral blood, obtained after pregnancy. Every receptor here comes from a female donor with multiple sclerosis, enrolled in a pregnancy study. CDR3s include the opening cysteine and the closing phenylalanine or tryptophan. D genes are given only for firm matches.

D gene,V gene,J gene,CDR3 DNA,CDR3 protein
NA,TRBV5-1,TRBJ2-3,TGCGCCAGCAGCTTTTCAGGGTCTAGCACAGATACGCAGTATTTT,CASSFSGSSTDTQYF
TRBD2,TRBV6-5,TRBJ2-7,TGTGCCAGCAGTTACCCCGGCCGGGGGGCCTACGAGCAGTACTTC,CASSYPGRGAYEQYF
NA,TRBV7-2,TRBJ2-3,TGTGCCAGCAGCTTAGCGGGGGGGCGCACAGATACGCAGTATTTT,CASSLAGGRTDTQYF
NA,TRBV30,TRBJ1-1,TGTGCCTGGAGTGTAACAGGATGGTTGAAAGAAGCTTTCTTT,CAWSVTGWLKEAFF
NA,TRBV29-1,TRBJ2-7,TGCAGCGTTGGGGGGCTGGGATTAAGATACGAGCAGTACTTC,CSVGGLGLRYEQYF
NA,TRBV7-2,TRBJ2-5,TGTGCCAGCAGCTCCTATCGCCCTATCCAGTACTTC,CASSSYRPIQYF
TRBD1,TRBV5-1,TRBJ2-2,TGCGCCAGTCAGACAGGGGAGCGGGAGCTGTTTTTT,CASQTGERELFF
TRBD2,TRBV5-1,TRBJ2-1,TGCGCCAGCAGCACGCCCGGGGGGGACTACAATGAGCAGTTCTTC,CASSTPGGDYNEQFF
TRBD1,TRBV6-6,TRBJ1-1,TGTGCCAGCAGACCTACAGGGGTCGAAACTGAAGCTTTCTTT,CASRPTGVETEAFF
NA,TRBV30,TRBJ1-2,TGTGCCTGGAATCACCTTTCGCGGGGCTACACCTTC,CAWNHLSRGYTF
TRBD1,TRBV30,TRBJ1-5,TGTGCCTTGGGACAGGGTTATCAGCCCCAGCATTTT,CALGQGYQPQHF